This T cell receptor (beta chain) was obtained from a study of CXCR3-negative and CXCR3-positive naive CD8 T cells. As to this clonotype: Its target is unknown.

Findings and caveats of the study: TRB CDR3s of CXCR3-positive naive cells were more hydrophobic than those of CXCR3-negative naive cells. The TRBV-TRBJ usage of naive CXCR3-negative and CXCR3-positive cells was similar, but that of memory cells differed.

Via 5' RACE with UMI labels, TRB cDNA libraries were prepared. TCRdb reprocessed the 5' RACE reads, with one entry per CDR3 protein and no DNA. Its table records over 70,000 distinct CDR3 sequences. The receptor was isolated from a human donor in good health. Some clones in this sample may be carry-over from other donors' samples. Sequenced: naive CXCR3+ CD8+ T cells from blood. Subset reported: CD45RO-CCR7+CD27+CD95- naive CD8+ T cells expressing CXCR3 (TNR3+).

This CDR3 is CASSFGRGGETQYF. J is TRBJ2-5 and V is TRBV28; the TCRdb D gene call, TRBD1, has no DNA to confirm it. Germline V gives CDR1 MDHEN, CDR2 SYDVKM. CDR3 length: 14 residues.